What follows describes a single T cell receptor (beta chain). The CDR3 consists of 15 residues. With V trimmed by 3 bases and J by 7 bases, 8 bases remained unmatched. Germline loops: CDR1 SGHNT, CDR2 YYREEE (reference sequence). Authors' data handling: Because ImmunoSEQ provided only junction sequences with no quality scores, the filtering differed. Sequencing was performed with immunoSEQ multiplex PCR; in TCRdb, only in-frame clones are kept and a portion is missing. V and J calls and clone size follow that table, whereas D and trimming were derived from the DNA. The sample consists of approximately 2,000,000 clones, 92% of them appearing once. This sample was taken from a study of shared clonotypes between healthy human individuals. The study enrolled healthy HIV-negative adults without recent acute infections or vaccinations as donors. Adults of Caucasian background living in Nashville, Tennessee made up all donors. Splitting the CD4+ cells yielded a CD45RA+ naive subset and a CD45RA-negative memory subset.

The TCR comes from a man between 18 and 35 years old in good health. Some clones in this sample may be carry-over from other donors' samples. The V and J genes are TRBV5-4 and TRBJ2-7; 12 nucleotides align to TRBD2. Material for sequencing was naive CD4+ T cells from PBMCs. Sample subset: CD45RA+ positively selected. CDR3 sequence reads: CASSSRTSGVEEQYF. In nucleotides, the CDR3 is TGTGCCAGCAGCTCTAGGACTAGCGGGGTGGAGGAGCAGTACTTC.